Listed below are T cell receptor beta chains from one sample, sequenced in a study of CD8 T cells in Susac syndrome. TCRdb redid the calling of the immunoSEQ multiplex PCR reads with MiXCR, one entry per CDR3 protein. The sample contains 300,000 to 350,000 distinct CDR3 sequences, around 90% of which appear only once. The specimen sequenced was CD4+ T cells from PBMCs. These receptors came from a human donor with multiple sclerosis. CDR3s leave out the opening cysteine and the closing phenylalanine or tryptophan. Each record gives: V gene, clone size, D gene, J gene, CDR3 protein. A D gene is named only where the DNA matches it firmly. Clone size is stated in some rows and not others, as once, few, many or a class when expanded.

TRBV23-1	NA	TRBD1	TRBJ2-1	ASSQSHRGPYNEQF
TRBV2	NA	TRBD2	TRBJ2-5	ASVGGGAFRETQY
TRBV9	NA	NA	TRBJ2-1	ASSVDLGRQF
TRBV20-1	NA	TRBD1	TRBJ2-5	SAMRQGRGETQY
TRBV7-9	once	NA	TRBJ2-1	ASSPLLVNRANEQF
TRBV5-1	once	NA	TRBJ1-1	ASSLREMNTEAF
TRBV10-3	NA	TRBD2	TRBJ2-7	AISRTSGYEQY
TRBV11-2	NA	NA	TRBJ1-6	ASALRGTYNSPLH
TRBV4-3	NA	TRBD2	TRBJ2-4	ASSLKRTSDIQY
TRBV10-3	NA	TRBD1	TRBJ2-7	AINRGQGANEQY
TRBV29-1	NA	TRBD1	TRBJ2-7	SVDGTGNYEQY
TRBV20-1	NA	TRBD1	TRBJ1-4	SATPIYDRGSYEKLF
TRBV7-2	NA	NA	TRBJ2-3	ASSFRSQPRTDTQY
TRBV6-1	NA	NA	TRBJ1-5	ATQPGPGNQPQH
TRBV5-1	NA	TRBD1	TRBJ1-5	ASSLCAPGQGPVYLWPQH
TRBV18	NA	NA	TRBJ1-1	ASSPPTGRGNTEAF
TRBV29-1	NA	NA	TRBJ2-5	SVASGLETQY
TRBV3-1	NA	NA	TRBJ2-3	ASSRGVGVTDTQY